These 24 T cell receptor beta chains were sequenced from one sample in a study of response to subunit inactivated influenza vaccine. TCRdb reprocessed the RT-PCR reads via MiXCR and lists one record per CDR3 protein. The sample includes 560,000 or so distinct CDR3 sequences, 6.5% to 8% of them seen just once. The starting material was PBMCs from blood, obtained around 2 years after vaccination. All receptors derive from a man in his fifties or sixties who received an inactivated influenza vaccine.

This chain's CDR3 is CSARGVGSNYEQYF. CDR3 bases: TGCAGTGCTAGAGGGGTGGGCAGTAACTACGAGCAGTACTTC. The chain carries TRBV20-1 and TRBJ2-7; no clear D. The germline CDR1 and CDR2 sequences are DFQATT and SNEGSKA (reference sequence). CDR3 length: 14 amino acids. The V end lost 1 base, the J end lost 3 bases, and 13 bases lay between the germline ends.

This clonotype has a handful of counts. The CDR3 DNA reads TGTGCCAGCAGCCCCGTCCGGGGGCTCTCTGGCTACACCTTC. It encodes CASSPVRGLSGYTF. V is TRBV11-2 and J is TRBJ1-2, with D possibly being TRBD1 (6 bases). Trimming removed 5 bases from V and 7 bases from J, with 17 bases in between. CDR1 is SGHAT, CDR2 FQNNGV, per germline. The CDR3 is 14 residues long.

Here the CDR3 DNA reads TGCGCCAGCAGCACTAGCGGGAGGGCAACAGATACGCAGTATTTT. Translation gives CASSTSGRATDTQYF. The chain is built from TRBV5-1 and TRBJ2-3, with 13 bases matching TRBD2. Germline V lookup: CDR1 SGHRS, CDR2 YFSETQ. The CDR3 is 15 residues long. Losses at the gene ends were 4 bases for V and 3 bases for J; bases not matched to a gene: 2.

This clonotype was observed many times. The chain links TRBV6-2 or TRBV6-3 to TRBJ2-1; D gene uncertain. Germline V lookup: CDR1 MNHEY, CDR2 SVGEGT. Trimming left V 4 bases short and J 4 bases short, with 14 bases between. The CDR3 is made up of 15 amino acids. The DNA of the CDR3 is TGTGCCAGCAGTTGGATCGGCTTGACATACAATGAGCAGTTCTTC. Translation gives CASSWIGLTYNEQFF.

There are many counts of this clonotype. V gene TRBV5-1 combines with J gene TRBJ2-5; D is possibly TRBD2 (6 bases). Germline V CDR1 and CDR2: SGHRS, YFSETQ. Deletions cut 2 bases from V and 5 bases from J, with 10 bases between. The CDR3 consists of 13 residues. Written as DNA, the CDR3 is TGCGCCAGCAGCTTCCCGGGGAGGGAGACCCAGTACTTC. Translated, it gives CASSFPGRETQYF.

V and J are TRBV27 and TRBJ2-1; D remains unclear. There are 15 residues in the CDR3. The V gene lost 2 bases and the J gene lost 4 bases, with 12 bases spanning the gap. Germline lookup yields CDR1 MNHEY and CDR2 SMNVEV (reference sequence). CDR3 DNA: TGTGCCAGCAGTTTAAGGGCTTCCCATTACAATGAGCAGTTCTTC. Protein sequence: CASSLRASHYNEQFF.

At least ten counts were recorded for this clonotype. The gene calls are TRBV21-1 and TRBJ2-7; the table's TRBD1 call for D was not verified on the DNA. TRBV21-1 is described as a pseudogene. The CDR3 has 17 residues. CDR3 sequence: CASSESLTDRGRGEQYF. The DNA for the CDR3 is TGTGCCAGCAGCGAATCATTAACGGACAGGGGGCGCGGGGAGCAGTACTTC.

The chain uses TRBV20-1 and TRBJ2-3, with D tentatively TRBD1 (6 bases). CDR1 is DFQATT and CDR2 is SNEGSKA in the germline V gene (reference sequence). The germline V and J ends were trimmed by 6 bases and 5 bases, with 15 bases remaining between them. The CDR3 extends over 13 amino acids. The CDR3 DNA is TGCAGTGCCACCAGACAGGTTTTAGATACGCAGTATTTT. This translates into CSATRQVLDTQYF.

This clonotype was seen only a few times. This CDR3 is CSGLAGDGDTQYF. CDR3 DNA sequence: TGCAGCGGACTAGCGGGAGACGGAGATACGCAGTATTTT. This chain connects TRBV20-1 to TRBJ2-3; 13 nucleotides match TRBD2. This CDR3 comprises 13 residues. The germline V gene encodes CDR1 DFQATT and CDR2 SNEGSKA (reference sequence).

This chain connects TRBV2 to TRBJ1-1; a possible D gene is TRBD1 (6 bases). The V gene lost 2 bases and the J gene lost 4 bases, with 11 bases spanning the gap. There are 14 residues in the CDR3. The germline V gene encodes CDR1 SNHLY and CDR2 FYNNEI. The CDR3 is CASSENRVATEAFF. DNA for the CDR3: TGTGCCAGCAGTGAAAACAGGGTAGCCACTGAAGCTTTCTTT.

This clonotype was seen many times. V is TRBV15 and J is TRBJ1-1, with TRBD1 as a possible D gene (5 bases). Between the trimmed V and J ends, which lost 1 base and 2 bases, there was a span of 8 bases. Looked up from germline, CDR1 is LNHNV and CDR2 is YYDKDF (reference sequence). CDR3 length: 14 amino acids. The CDR3, as DNA: TGTGCCACCAGCAGAGTGGGGGACAACACTGAAGCTTTCTTT. It translates to CATSRVGDNTEAFF.

This clonotype has ten or more counts. The chain links TRBV10-3 to TRBJ2-3, with D possibly called TRBD1 or TRBD2 (6 bases each). V lost 4 bases, J lost 3 bases, and 14 bases lay in between. Germline assignment: CDR1 ENHRY and CDR2 SYGVKD. The CDR3 contains 15 residues. The DNA of the CDR3 is TGTGCCATCAGTGCTACGGGGGCGCAAACAGATACGCAGTATTTT. This sequence encodes CAISATGAQTDTQYF.

Ten or more counts support this clonotype. The chain has TRBV14 and TRBJ2-3; TRBD2 matches 7 bases. CDR3 length: 16 residues. Germline values: CDR1 SGHDN, CDR2 FVKESK. V lost 0 bases and J lost 4; bases outside the gene matches: 7. CDR3 coding DNA: TGTGCCAGCAGCCAAGATGGCGGGAGTGGGCCAGATACGCAGTATTTT. Its translation: CASSQDGGSGPDTQYF. Using reference TRBV14 and TRBJ2-3 for the parts outside the CDR3, the full variable domain is EAGVTQFPSHSVIEKGQTVTLRCDPISGHDNLYWYRRVMGKEIKFLLHFVKESKQDESGMPNNRFLAERTGGTYSTLKVQPAELEDSGVYFCASSQDGGSGPDTQYFGPGTRLTVL.

The V and J genes are TRBV5-1 and TRBJ2-1; 11 bases agree with TRBD1. J was trimmed by 7 bases and V by 0 bases; bases with no gene match: 6. The CDR3 totals 16 residues. Germline V gene sequence: CDR1 SGHRS, CDR2 YFSETQ. DNA for the CDR3: TGCGCCAGCAGCTTGGCCCCGGGACAGGGGGGAAATGAGCAGTTCTTC. It yields the protein CASSLAPGQGGNEQFF.

This clonotype has just a few counts. This chain uses TRBV5-1 with TRBJ2-7; a weak D match, TRBD1 (6 bases). Looked up from germline, CDR1 is SGHRS and CDR2 is YFSETQ. V was cut by 2 bases and J by 5 bases, with 14 bases left in between. The CDR3 consists of 14 residues. Written as DNA, the CDR3 is TGCGCCAGCAGCTTACAGGGAGTGGGGAACGAGCAGTACTTC. This codes for CASSLQGVGNEQYF.

This chain uses TRBV7-2 with TRBJ2-5; TRBD2 agrees at 9 bases. CDR1 SGHTA and CDR2 FQGNSA come from the germline V gene. The CDR3 is 14 amino acids. J was trimmed by 5 bases and V by 3 bases; bases with no gene match: 4. The CDR3 spells CASSFAGGWETQYF. As DNA, the CDR3 is TGTGCCAGCAGCTTCGCGGGGGGGTGGGAGACCCAGTACTTC.

This clonotype was counted a few times. The chain recombines TRBV27 with TRBJ2-7; 7 bases align to TRBD1. The germline V gene encodes CDR1 MNHEY and CDR2 SMNVEV (reference sequence). V lost 0 bases, J lost 0 bases, and 11 bases stayed unmatched. The CDR3 length is 18 residues. The chain's CDR3 is CASSLSPLGTVGSYEQYF. The CDR3 nucleotides are TGTGCCAGCAGTTTATCGCCCCTTGGGACAGTAGGCTCCTACGAGCAGTACTTC.

There are a few counts of this clonotype. CDR3 residues: CASSQNRGTGHYEQYF. Here the CDR3 DNA reads TGTGCCAGCAGCCAAAACAGAGGTACTGGACACTACGAGCAGTACTTC. The rearrangement uses TRBV4-2 and TRBJ2-7; a possible D gene is TRBD1 (5 bases). The V and J ends lost 2 bases and 3 bases respectively, with 17 bases between them. CDR1 LGHNA and CDR2 YNFKEQ come from the germline V gene. CDR3 size: 16 residues.

The sample holds many counts of this clonotype. This chain connects TRBV20-1 to TRBJ2-7; no clear D gene. V was shortened by 3 bases and J by 3 bases, with 6 bases between the two germline ends. The CDR3 loop spans 11 amino acids. Germline V CDR1 and CDR2: DFQATT, SNEGSKA (reference sequence). In DNA, the CDR3 is TGCAGTGCTAGGACTCACTACGAGCAGTACTTC. Protein sequence: CSARTHYEQYF.

About this clonotype: The junction and the germline gene differ at one end; a read error may be behind it. This chain links TRBV3-1 with TRBJ2-7; D gene ambiguous. The CDR3 is 12 amino acids. CDR1 is LGHDT and CDR2 is YNNKEL in the germline V gene (reference sequence). CDR3: CACSPGPVEQYF. Written as DNA, the CDR3 is TGTGCCTGCAGCCCCGGACCCGTGGAGCAGTACTTC.

This clonotype occurred many times. The genes are TRBV6-1 and TRBJ2-3, with 9 positions matching TRBD1. Trimming at V came to 7 bases and at J to 4 bases, leaving 9 bases not matched to a gene. The CDR3 loop spans 15 amino acids. Germline-derived CDR1 and CDR2 are MNHNS and SASEGT. Written as DNA, the CDR3 is TGTGCCAGCAACTACGGGGGACAGGGCTCAGATACGCAGTATTTT. Translating gives CASNYGGQGSDTQYF.

The rearrangement links TRBV15 to TRBJ2-1; D unclear. The CDR3 has 16 residues. V was shortened by 6 bases and J by 0 bases, with 15 bases between the two germline ends. Looked up from germline, CDR1 is LNHNV and CDR2 is YYDKDF (reference sequence). The CDR3 region is CATRWVADPSYNEQFF. CDR3 in DNA: TGTGCCACCAGATGGGTCGCGGACCCCTCCTACAATGAGCAGTTCTTC.

Many counts were recorded for this clonotype. DNA of the CDR3: TGCAGCGTTGAAGTCCCAACAACAGGGTATGAAAAACTGTTTTTT. This encodes CSVEVPTTGYEKLFF. The chain combines TRBV29-1 with TRBJ1-4, with a possible D match to TRBD1 (6 bases). The CDR3 has 15 amino acids. The V and J ends lost 1 base and 6 bases respectively, with 15 bases between them. CDR1 and CDR2 (germline): SQVTM, ANQGSEA.

This clonotype was picked up a small number of times. This sequence joins TRBV20-1 and TRBJ2-1, with D unclear. V lost 5 bases and J 6 bases, leaving 11 bases between the germline ends. Per germline, CDR1 DFQATT and CDR2 SNEGSKA (reference sequence). The CDR3 loop spans 12 amino acids. The DNA of the CDR3 is TGCAGTGCTCGTCGGAGTTCCAATGAGCAGTTCTTC. The encoded protein is CSARRSSNEQFF.